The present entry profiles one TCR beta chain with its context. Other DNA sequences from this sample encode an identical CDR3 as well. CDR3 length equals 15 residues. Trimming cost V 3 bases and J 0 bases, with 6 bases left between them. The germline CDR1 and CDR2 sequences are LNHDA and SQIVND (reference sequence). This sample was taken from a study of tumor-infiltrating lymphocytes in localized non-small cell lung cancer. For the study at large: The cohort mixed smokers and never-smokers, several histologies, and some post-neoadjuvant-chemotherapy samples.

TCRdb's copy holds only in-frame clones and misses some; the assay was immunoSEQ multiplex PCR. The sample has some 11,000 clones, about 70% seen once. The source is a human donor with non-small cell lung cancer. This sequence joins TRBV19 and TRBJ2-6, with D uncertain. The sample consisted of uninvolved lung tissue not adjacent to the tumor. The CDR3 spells CASSIPRSGANVLTF. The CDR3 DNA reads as TGTGCCAGTAGTATTCCGCGCTCTGGGGCCAACGTCCTGACTTTC.